Given below is one TCR beta chain in context. Its antigen is currently unknown. CDR3 length equals 12 residues. With 7 bases removed from V and 1 base from J, the gap between germline ends came to 7 bases. Germline-derived CDR1 and CDR2 are LGHDT and YNNKEL (reference sequence). The source of the sample is a study of T cell responses to AZD1222 COVID-19 vaccine. Regarding the study as a whole: There were mostly white British donors and more females than males, and clonal diversity was possibly underestimated.

The data were produced by immunoSEQ multiplex PCR, yet TCRdb's version contains in-frame clones alone and is incomplete. The sample records over 75,000 clones, more than 75% being singletons. J is TRBJ1-1 and V is TRBV3-1 (or the pseudogene TRBV3-2), with D perhaps TRBD1 (5 bases). The sequence derives from an adult in good health. The source was peripheral blood, collected on day 0 of AZD1222 vaccination. The CDR3 region is CASTQGNTEAFF. The CDR3 region has the DNA TGTGCCAGCACCCAGGGGAACACTGAAGCTTTCTTT.